This TCR beta chain comes out of a study of radiotherapy plus CTLA-4 blockade in lung cancer. Study at large: Disease control was seen in about 30% of patients, objective responses in approximately 20%. Study-level results: Early shifts in blood T cell clones, with interferon-beta, reportedly predicted response best. Peripheral blood showed expansion of tumor-derived TCR clones after radiotherapy and ipilimumab.

As to this clone: The antigen remains unidentified. The sample holds other DNA sequences that translate to the same CDR3.

With ipilimumab providing CTLA-4 blockade, focal radiation was administered to patients who had chemo-refractory metastatic non-small-cell lung cancer. Germline lookup yields CDR1 MNHEY and CDR2 SVGAGI. V was trimmed by 2 bases and J by 2 bases, leaving 3 bases between them. The CDR3 runs to 12 residues. Produced via immunoSEQ multiplex PCR; TCRdb's table is partial and in-frame only. Seen here are some 78,000 clones, approximately 86% observed once, and the top ten hold about 2%. The receptor was derived from a human donor with non-small cell lung cancer who had a partial response to radiotherapy plus ipilimumab. Sequenced material: peripheral blood, taken from a patient treated with radiotherapy plus ipilimumab. This chain links TRBV6-5 with TRBJ1-1; D unclear. For the CDR3, the DNA is TGTGCCAGCAGTTACCGTAACACTGAAGCTTTCTTT. Encoded protein: CASSYRNTEAFF.